The 27 T cell receptor beta chains below come from one sample, sequenced in a study of cytomegalovirus exposure and HLA in healthy donors (dated by TCRdb to about 2017). The method was the immunoSEQ multiplex PCR assay. For the multiplex PCR, a mixture combining 60 forward primers for TCR Vbeta segments and 13 reverse primers for TCR Jbeta segments was used. Held by TCRdb, this immuneACCESS table contains in-frame sequences only and omits some clones. Under half of the omission traces to an unresolved V gene where checked; the cause of the rest is unknown. In all, the sample holds 150,000 to 200,000 clones, and 75% to 90% of those were seen once. The top ten clones comprise about 10% of the sample. The sequencing sample was made of PBMCs. Every receptor here comes from a man between 18 and 35 years old in good health and CMV-seropositive.

V and J are TRBV11-3 and TRBJ2-7; tentatively, D is TRBD1 (5 bases). There are 13 residues in the CDR3. With 5 bases removed from V and 6 bases from J, the gap between germline ends came to 14 bases. Per the germline V gene, CDR1 is SGHNT and CDR2 is YENEEA. DNA of the CDR3: TGTGCCAGCAGCGAAGACAGTTTGCGCGAGCAGTACTTC. The encoded protein is CASSEDSLREQYF.

The V and J genes are TRBV5-1 and TRBJ2-3; no firm D call. Trimming removed 4 bases at V and 5 bases at J, with 14 bases between. CDR1 is SGHRS, CDR2 YFSETQ, per germline. CDR3 length: 14 residues. CDR3 nucleotide sequence: TGCGCCAGCAGCACTAACCGAAACGGAGATACGCAGTATTTT. Amino acid sequence: CASSTNRNGDTQYF.

This chain uses TRBV4-1 with TRBJ2-1; D is unclear. This CDR3 spans 15 amino acids. Deletions cut 0 bases from V and 10 bases from J, with 16 bases between. The germline CDR1 and CDR2 sequences are MGHRA and YSYEKL. The CDR3 protein is CASSQDLSFGAEQFF. CDR3 bases: TGCGCCAGCAGCCAAGATTTGTCGTTCGGAGCCGAGCAGTTCTTC.

V is TRBV5-6 and J is TRBJ1-5, with 8 positions matching TRBD1. Germline CDR1 is SGHDT and CDR2 is YYEEEE. J lost 3 bases, V lost 4 bases, and 9 bases had no gene match. There are 16 residues in the CDR3. CDR3 residues: CASSLGQGLYNQPQHF. For the CDR3, the DNA is TGTGCCAGCAGCCTCGGACAGGGTTTATACAATCAGCCCCAGCATTTT.

The chain has TRBV2 and TRBJ2-3; TRBD2 agrees at 7 bases. Per germline, CDR1 SNHLY and CDR2 FYNNEI. The CDR3 consists of 16 residues. Losses at the gene ends were 5 bases for V and 1 base for J; bases not matched to a gene: 9. The CDR3 spells CASSWALAGGTDTQYF. Here the CDR3 DNA reads TGTGCCAGCAGTTGGGCCCTGGCGGGGGGCACAGATACGCAGTATTTT.

The chain carries TRBV6-5 and TRBJ2-3, with D possibly being TRBD2 (6 bases). V lost 7 bases, J lost 6 bases, and 14 bases lay in between. The CDR3 consists of 13 residues. Looked up from germline, CDR1 is MNHEY and CDR2 is SVGAGI. The CDR3 is CASTTPGRDTQYF. The CDR3 nucleotides read TGTGCCAGCACCACACCGGGGAGGGATACGCAGTATTTT.

Note on this clone: A read error may produce the germline difference seen at one junction end. The chain joins TRBV2 to TRBJ1-2, with D hard to call. Germline V gene lookup returns CDR1 SNHLY and CDR2 FYNNEI. CDR3 length: 14 residues. CDR3 protein: CASSEAWAQDGCTF. CDR3 sequence (DNA): TGTGCCAGCAGTGAAGCTTGGGCCCAGGATGGCTGCACCTTC. Variable domain in full (rest from reference TRBV2 and TRBJ1-2): EPEVTQTPSHQVTQMGQEVILRCVPISNHLYFYWYRQILGQKVEFLVSFYNNEISEKSEIFDDQFSVERPDGSNFTLKIRSTKLEDSAMYFCASSEAWAQDGCTFGSGTRLTVV.

V and J are TRBV5-6 and TRBJ1-2; D is perhaps TRBD1 (5 bases). This CDR3 comprises 13 residues. CDR1 is SGHDT and CDR2 is YYEEEE in the germline V gene. The V and J ends lost 3 bases and 1 base respectively, with 7 bases between them. The CDR3, as DNA: TGTGCCAGCAGCTGGGGGGATAACTATGGCTACACCTTC. Translated: CASSWGDNYGYTF.

This clone has only one observation. The chain is built from TRBV6-5 and TRBJ1-4; tentatively, D is TRBD1 (6 bases). Germline CDR1 and CDR2: MNHEY and SVGAGI. CDR3 length: 14 amino acids. Trimming pared 9 bases from V and 3 bases from J, leaving 14 bases between. The CDR3 DNA reads as TGTGCCAGTACTAACAGGGTCGCTAATGAAAAACTGTTTTTT. Amino acid sequence: CASTNRVANEKLFF.

This chain joins TRBV4-2 and TRBJ2-3; 12 nucleotides match TRBD2. The V gene end was trimmed by 3 bases and the J gene end by 6 bases; junction bases not matched to a gene: 7. CDR1 and CDR2 from the germline V gene are LGHNA and YNFKEQ. The CDR3 is made up of 16 amino acids. CDR3 sequence (DNA): TGTGCCAGCAGCCACCTGACTAGCGGGGGCCGGGATACGCAGTATTTT. Its translation is CASSHLTSGGRDTQYF.

The rearrangement uses TRBV14 and TRBJ2-5, with 9 bases matching TRBD1. Trimming took 5 bases from V and 7 from J; bases not matched to a gene: 8. Germline assignment: CDR1 SGHDN and CDR2 FVKESK. CDR3 length: 14 amino acids. CDR3 nucleotide sequence: TGTGCCAGCAGCACCCAACAGGGGGCGTGGACCCAGTACTTC. It encodes CASSTQQGAWTQYF.

The chain couples TRBV7-6 to TRBJ2-3; TRBD2 is a possible D gene (7 bases). This CDR3 contains 19 residues. The V end lost 2 bases, the J end lost 4 bases, and 25 bases lay between the germline ends. CDR1 and CDR2 from the germline V gene are SGHVS and FNYEAQ. The CDR3 DNA sequence: TGTGCCAGCAGCTTATTCCAGACTAACGCGGGGGCTCAGGCAGATACGCAGTATTTT. It codes for CASSLFQTNAGAQADTQYF.

The chain couples TRBV6-1 to TRBJ1-4, with 7 bases fitting TRBD1. With V trimmed by 2 bases and J by 8 bases, 2 bases remained unmatched. CDR3 length: 13 amino acids. The germline V gene has CDR1 MNHNS and CDR2 SASEGT. The CDR3 loop is CASSEQGVEKLFF. CDR3 nucleotide sequence: TGTGCCAGCAGTGAACAGGGGGTGGAAAAACTGTTTTTT.

The genes are TRBV13 and TRBJ1-2; 9 bases match TRBD1. The V gene end was trimmed by 4 bases and the J gene end by 5 bases; junction bases not matched to a gene: 5. This CDR3 spans 14 amino acids. Germline CDR1 and CDR2: PRHDT and FYEKMQ (reference sequence). The CDR3 spells CASSSVGTGYGYTF. In DNA form, the CDR3 reads TGTGCCAGCAGCTCCGTCGGGACAGGGTATGGCTACACCTTC.

The rearrangement uses TRBV5-1 and TRBJ2-4, with 14 positions matching TRBD2. V gave up 5 bases and J gave up 6 bases; unmatched junction bases: 1. Germline values: CDR1 SGHRS, CDR2 YFSETQ. The CDR3 spans 14 residues. The CDR3 reads CASRGTSGGNIQYF. The CDR3 DNA reads TGCGCCAGCAGGGGGACTAGCGGGGGAAACATTCAGTACTTC.

The chain employs TRBV30 and TRBJ2-7, with D unclear. V lost 1 base and J lost 2, with 6 bases in between. The CDR3 length is 12 residues. From germline, CDR1 is GTSNPN and CDR2 SVGIG (reference sequence). The CDR3 here is CAWSGQTYEQYF. CDR3 DNA: TGTGCCTGGAGTGGGCAGACCTACGAGCAGTACTTC.

The rearrangement uses TRBV5-1 and TRBJ1-2; 10 nucleotides align to TRBD1. The length of the CDR3 is 15 residues. CDR1 is SGHRS and CDR2 is YFSETQ in the germline V gene. Trimming at V came to 4 bases and at J to 7 bases, leaving 10 bases not matched to a gene. DNA of the CDR3: TGCGCCAGCAGCCTGACAGGGGGCGCGCAATCTGGCTACACCTTC. Residues: CASSLTGGAQSGYTF.

The chain recombines TRBV6-5 with TRBJ2-2; D gene unclear. CDR3 length: 16 residues. V was pared by 0 bases and J by 0 bases, with 8 bases between. Germline V CDR1 and CDR2: MNHEY, SVGAGI. This CDR3 is CASSYSFSANTGELFF. As DNA, the CDR3 is TGTGCCAGCAGTTACTCCTTTTCGGCGAACACCGGGGAGCTGTTTTTT.

The V gene is TRBV12-1, the J gene TRBJ2-7; the table's D call TRBD1 went unverified against the DNA. TRBV12-1 is reported as a pseudogene. The CDR3 is 13 residues long. CDR3 sequence (DNA): TGTGCCAGCAGCTTGGGACATAGGGACGAGCAGTACTTC. This sequence encodes CASSLGHRDEQYF.

This chain links TRBV5-1 with TRBJ2-1; 13 positions match TRBD2. CDR3 length: 16 residues. Looked up from germline, CDR1 is SGHRS and CDR2 is YFSETQ. Losses at the gene ends were 4 bases for V and 2 bases for J; bases not matched to a gene: 3. The CDR3: CASSQGLAGAYNEQFF. The DNA of the CDR3 is TGCGCCAGCAGCCAAGGACTAGCGGGGGCCTACAATGAGCAGTTCTTC. The full variable domain, its missing parts supplied by reference TRBV5-1 and TRBJ2-1, is KAGVTQTPRYLIKTRGQQVTLSCSPISGHRSVSWYQQTPGQGLQFLFEYFSETQRNKGNFPGRFSGRQFSNSRSEMNVSTLELGDSALYLCASSQGLAGAYNEQFFGPGTRLTVL.

This chain uses TRBV15 with TRBJ2-5, with 7 bases identical to TRBD2. The DNA end favors TRBJ2-7, so the J call may be wrong. This CDR3 is built from 16 residues. CDR1 is LNHNV and CDR2 is YYDKDF in the germline V gene (reference sequence). CDR3 coding DNA: TGTGCCACCAGCAGGGAAGGAGCGGGGAGCTCCTACGAGCAGTACTTC. It yields the protein CATSREGAGSSYEQYF.

The chain links TRBV30 to TRBJ1-4, with 8 bases matching TRBD1. CDR1 and CDR2 (germline): GTSNPN, SVGIG (reference sequence). CDR3 size: 13 residues. V was clipped by 5 bases and J by 5 bases; unmatched bases: 4. The CDR3 region is CAWQRDRNEKLFF. In DNA, the CDR3 is TGTGCCTGGCAACGGGACAGGAATGAAAAACTGTTTTTT.

This clone has just one count. The chain is built from TRBV5-1 and TRBJ2-5, with unresolved D. Per the germline V gene, CDR1 is SGHRS and CDR2 is YFSETQ. V was shortened by 0 bases and J by 6 bases, with 12 bases between the two germline ends. This CDR3 comprises 14 residues. In DNA form, the CDR3 reads TGCGCCAGCAGCTTGGTTTTCTACTTACAGACCCAGTACTTC. As protein: CASSLVFYLQTQYF. Full variable domain (rest looked up from reference TRBV5-1 and TRBJ2-5): KAGVTQTPRYLIKTRGQQVTLSCSPISGHRSVSWYQQTPGQGLQFLFEYFSETQRNKGNFPGRFSGRQFSNSRSEMNVSTLELGDSALYLCASSLVFYLQTQYFGPGTRLLVL.

The sample holds one count of this clone. In nucleotides, the CDR3 is TGCGCCAGCAGCTTATCCGGGACTACACAAGAGACCCAGTACTTC. This translates into CASSLSGTTQETQYF. The chain joins TRBV5-1 to TRBJ2-5, with TRBD2 identical over 7 bases. The germline CDR1 and CDR2 sequences are SGHRS and YFSETQ. V gave up 2 bases and J gave up 2 bases; unmatched junction bases: 6. The CDR3 extends over 15 amino acids.

The CDR3 loop is CASSDPLGTDTQYF. The CDR3 nucleotides read TGTGCCAGCAGCGACCCACTCGGGACAGATACGCAGTATTTT. The chain has TRBV9 and TRBJ2-3; no firm D call. V gave up 3 bases and J gave up 3 bases, with 11 bases separating them. This CDR3 comprises 14 residues. Germline CDR1 and CDR2: SGDLS and YYNGEE.

This chain uses TRBV21-1 with TRBJ1-4; the table's TRBD1 call for D was not verified on the DNA. TRBV21-1 corresponds to a pseudogene. This CDR3 spans 16 amino acids. CDR3 sequence: CASSTRDRERREKLFF. DNA of the CDR3: TGTGCCAGCAGCACCCGGGACAGGGAAAGAAGGGAAAAACTGTTTTTT.

The CDR3 sequence: CASSLGTLGRGANVLTF. In DNA form, the CDR3 reads TGTGCCAGCAGCTTAGGAACTTTGGGCCGTGGGGCCAACGTCCTGACTTTC. This chain joins TRBV7-9 and TRBJ2-6, with D hard to call. Germline CDR1 and CDR2: SEHNR and FQNEAQ (reference sequence). With 1 base removed from V and 3 bases from J, the gap between germline ends came to 13 bases. The CDR3 loop spans 17 amino acids.